What follows are 14 T cell receptor beta chains derived from one specimen sequenced in a study of blood T cells in healthy people across ages. Sample-barcoded 5' priming and a J-beta primer mix drove a second PCR of about 6 to 12 cycles. A single record per CDR3 protein comes from TCRdb applying MiXCR to the 5' RACE reads. This table has about 830,000 distinct CDR3 sequences, 62% appearing once. The sequenced sample consisted of blood. The receptor source for this set is a man aged 30-40 years in good health.

This chain's CDR3 is CSAPEYEQFF. In DNA form, the CDR3 reads TGCAGTGCCCCGGAGTATGAGCAGTTCTTC. The chain couples TRBV20-1 to TRBJ2-1; D gene uncertain. There are 10 residues in the CDR3. CDR1 and CDR2 from the germline V gene are DFQATT and SNEGSKA (reference sequence). The V and J ends lost 6 bases and 8 bases respectively, with 8 bases between them.

This clonotype was found a few times. The chain carries TRBV20-1 and TRBJ2-7, with TRBD2 identical over 14 bases. The better agreement between TRBJ2-5 and the DNA end casts doubt on the J call. Per the germline V gene, CDR1 is DFQATT and CDR2 is SNEGSKA (reference sequence). The CDR3 has 15 residues. The CDR3 is CSANSGLAGEETQYF. The DNA of the CDR3 is TGCAGTGCTAATTCGGGACTAGCGGGGGAGGAGACCCAGTACTTC.

The J gene is TRBJ1-2, the V gene TRBV30; 9 nucleotides line up with TRBD1. CDR3 length equals 14 residues. Trimming took 4 bases from V and 4 from J; bases not matched to a gene: 7. Germline assignment: CDR1 GTSNPN and CDR2 SVGIG (reference sequence). CDR3 sequence (DNA): TGTGCCTGGAAGGAACAGGGGGCGAGCTATGGCTACACCTTC. This translates into CAWKEQGASYGYTF.

The chain couples TRBV20-1 to TRBJ2-1; 11 nucleotides line up with TRBD2. V was pared by 5 bases and J by 3 bases, with 9 bases of the junction left unmatched. The V gene's germline CDR1 is DFQATT and CDR2 SNEGSKA (reference sequence). The CDR3 covers 16 residues. CDR3 in DNA: TGCAGTGCTTTTTTTAATAGCGGGGGGGTCTACAATGAGCAGTTCTTC. The encoded protein is CSAFFNSGGVYNEQFF.

This chain connects TRBV3-1 to TRBJ2-1; TRBD2 might be the D (5 bases). Looked up from germline, CDR1 is LGHDT and CDR2 is YNNKEL (reference sequence). The CDR3 covers 14 residues. Trimming shortened V by 1 base and J by 4 bases, and 8 bases separated the two germline ends. The chain's CDR3 is CASSQARTYNEQFF. CDR3 DNA sequence: TGTGCCAGCAGCCAAGCCAGGACTTACAATGAGCAGTTCTTC.

The chain links TRBV29-1 to TRBJ2-1; TRBD2 might be the D (6 bases). The CDR3 has 14 amino acids. V lost 6 bases to trimming and J lost 7 bases, with 19 bases between them. Germline CDR1 reads SQVTM; CDR2 reads ANQGSEA. The chain's CDR3 is CSVDAETRSNEQFF. The CDR3 nucleotides read TGCAGCGTGGACGCCGAGACTAGAAGTAATGAGCAGTTCTTC.

This clonotype came up once. The rearrangement joins TRBV4-2 to TRBJ1-6, with TRBD1 matching over 7 bases. The germline V gene encodes CDR1 LGHNA and CDR2 YNFKEQ. The CDR3 is made up of 13 amino acids. The ends lost 4 bases at V and 8 bases at J; junction bases unmatched: 2. The CDR3 is CASSPDRDSPLHF. The CDR3 bases are TGTGCCAGCAGCCCCGACAGGGATTCACCCCTCCACTTT.

This clonotype turned up a few times. The genes are TRBV7-2 and TRBJ1-6; the match to TRBD1 covers 9 bases. The germline CDR1 and CDR2 sequences are SGHTA and FQGNSA. The CDR3 spans 15 residues. Trimming took 1 base from V and 10 from J; bases not matched to a gene: 5. The CDR3 DNA reads TGTGCCAGCAGCTTAGATAACAGGGGGCAATCACCCCTCCACTTT. This codes for CASSLDNRGQSPLHF.

This CDR3 reads CASSRAGTREQYF. In nucleotides, the CDR3 is TGTGCCAGCAGCCGCGCCGGAACCCGCGAGCAGTACTTC. J is TRBJ2-4 and V is TRBV11-1; the D is unclear. The better agreement between TRBJ2-7 and the DNA end casts doubt on the J call. There are 13 residues in the CDR3. Germline CDR1 reads SGHAT; CDR2 reads FQDESV (reference sequence).

The J gene is TRBJ2-5, the V gene TRBV25-1, with 7 nucleotides matching TRBD2. With the DNA end fitting TRBJ2-7 better, the J assignment may be wrong. The CDR3 length is 14 residues. CDR1 and CDR2 from the germline V gene are MGHDK and SYGVNS. CDR3 DNA: TGTGCCAGCAGCTCCCTCGGACTAGCCTACGAGCAGTACTTC. It is translated as CASSSLGLAYEQYF.

The CDR3 region is CSVGFMRNTGELFF. The DNA of the CDR3 is TGCAGCGTTGGGTTCATGAGGAACACCGGGGAGCTGTTTTTT. The V call is TRBV29-1, the J call TRBJ2-2; no firm D call. V shed 4 bases and J shed 1 base, with 10 bases lying between them. CDR1 is SQVTM, CDR2 ANQGSEA, per germline. The CDR3 has 14 residues.

The chain combines TRBV9 with TRBJ2-3, with D perhaps given as TRBD1 or TRBD2 (5 bases each). With 7 bases removed from V and 3 bases from J, the gap between germline ends came to 12 bases. The CDR3 extends over 13 amino acids. The germline gives CDR1 SGDLS, CDR2 YYNGEE. For the CDR3, the DNA is TGTGCCAGCTCCGGGGCTCGGACAGATACGCAGTATTTT. It encodes CASSGARTDTQYF.

This clonotype has ten or more counts. The V call is TRBV18, the J call TRBJ2-1, with TRBD1 identical over 9 bases. CDR3 length equals 15 residues. Germline CDR1 is KGHSH and CDR2 is LQKENI. V lost 4 bases and J lost 7; bases outside the gene matches: 8. The CDR3: CASSLGTGSTNEQFF. CDR3 bases: TGTGCCAGCTCACTCGGGACAGGGTCTACAAATGAGCAGTTCTTC.

The rearrangement joins TRBV6-6 to TRBJ2-4; either TRBD1 or TRBD2 may supply D (5 bases each). The closer fit of TRBJ2-5 to the DNA end suggests the J call may be wrong. The CDR3 totals 13 residues. Germline lookup yields CDR1 MNHNY and CDR2 SVGAGI (reference sequence). The CDR3 protein is CASSRDLEETQYF. The CDR3 region has the DNA TGTGCCAGCAGTCGGGACCTCGAGGAGACCCAGTACTTC.